The clone carrying this TCR beta chain was detected a few times. Its antigen is still unknown. The CDR3 is 13 amino acids. Germline CDR1 reads DFQATT; CDR2 reads SNEGSKA (reference sequence). The authors ran a second PCR of roughly 6 to 12 cycles using a sample-barcoded 5' primer and a J-beta primer mix. One entry per CDR3 protein, called by TCRdb with MiXCR from the 5' RACE reads. This sample yields over 500,000 distinct CDR3 sequences, of which roughly a quarter are seen a single time; about 3.3% belongs to the top ten. The data originate from a study of blood T cells in healthy people across ages. Study-wide results and limits: Donors of long life had a larger count of naive CD4+ cells and greater diversity than aged donors.

These same records also appear under a second study, on T cells of mothers and their children. That source reports: Samples came from three healthy Caucasian mothers and their six children.

The chain employs TRBV20-1 and TRBJ2-5; TRBD2 is a possible D gene (6 bases). The J call could be wrong; TRBJ2-1 is a better fit for the DNA end. Sequenced material: blood. The sequence was collected from a boy aged 2-15 years in good health. CDR3 sequence: CSASLTRANEQFF. The CDR3 DNA reads TGCAGTGCTAGCTTGACTAGGGCGAATGAGCAGTTCTTC.